This T cell receptor beta chain was captured by sequencing in a study of CD8 T cells in ankylosing spondylitis. This clonotype occurred many times. One entry per CDR3 protein results from TCRdb running MiXCR on the 5' RACE reads. The data contain 200,000 to 250,000 distinct CDR3 sequences, approximately 11% of them singletons. Germline CDR1 is SGHRS and CDR2 is YFSETQ. This CDR3 is built from 13 residues. V lost 4 bases to trimming and J lost 3 bases, with 9 bases between them. The chain has TRBV5-1 and TRBJ2-3, with D uncertain. Sequenced: blood, either unsorted or a sorted T cell fraction (not recorded which). This clonotype originated in a male donor with ankylosing spondylitis or in good health (not recorded which). CDR3 DNA sequence: TGCGCCAGCAGCAGCCTGATGACAGATACGCAGTATTTT. Encoded protein: CASSSLMTDTQYF.